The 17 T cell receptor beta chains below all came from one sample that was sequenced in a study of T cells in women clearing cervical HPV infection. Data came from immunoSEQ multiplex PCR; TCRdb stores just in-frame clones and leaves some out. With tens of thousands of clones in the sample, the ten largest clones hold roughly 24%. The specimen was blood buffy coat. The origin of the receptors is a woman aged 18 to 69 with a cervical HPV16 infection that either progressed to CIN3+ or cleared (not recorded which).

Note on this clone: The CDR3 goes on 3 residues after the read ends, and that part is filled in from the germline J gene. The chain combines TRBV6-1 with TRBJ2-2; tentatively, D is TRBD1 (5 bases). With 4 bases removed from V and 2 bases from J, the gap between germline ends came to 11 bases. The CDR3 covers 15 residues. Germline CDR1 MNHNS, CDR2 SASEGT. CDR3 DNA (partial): TGTGCCAGCAGTGCAAAGGGGATCAACACCGGGGAG. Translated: CASSAKGINTGE. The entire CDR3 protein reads CASSAKGINTGELFF.

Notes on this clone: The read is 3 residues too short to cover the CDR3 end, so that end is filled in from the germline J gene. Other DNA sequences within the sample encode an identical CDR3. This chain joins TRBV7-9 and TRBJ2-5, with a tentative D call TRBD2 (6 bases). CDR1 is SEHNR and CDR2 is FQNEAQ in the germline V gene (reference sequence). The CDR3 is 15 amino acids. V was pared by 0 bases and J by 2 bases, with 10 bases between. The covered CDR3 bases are TGTGCCAGCAGCTTAGCGACTAGTGGACAAGAGACC. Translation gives CASSLATSGQET. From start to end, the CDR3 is CASSLATSGQETQYF.

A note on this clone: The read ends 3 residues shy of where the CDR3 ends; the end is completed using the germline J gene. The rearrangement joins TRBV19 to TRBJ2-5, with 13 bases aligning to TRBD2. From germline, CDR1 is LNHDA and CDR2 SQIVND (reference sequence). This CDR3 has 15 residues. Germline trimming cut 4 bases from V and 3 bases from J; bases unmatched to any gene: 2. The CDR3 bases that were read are TGTGCCAGTAGTAGGGGGACTAGCGGGAAAGAGACC. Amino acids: CASSRGTSGKET. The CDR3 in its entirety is CASSRGTSGKETQYF.

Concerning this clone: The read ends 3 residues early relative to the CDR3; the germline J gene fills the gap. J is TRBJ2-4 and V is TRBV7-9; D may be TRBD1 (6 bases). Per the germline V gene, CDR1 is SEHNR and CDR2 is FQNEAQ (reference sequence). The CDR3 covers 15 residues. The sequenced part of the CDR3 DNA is TGTGCCAGCAGCTTTATAAGGACAGCACTCTATGGT. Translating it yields CASSFIRTALYG. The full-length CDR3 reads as CASSFIRTALYGQYF. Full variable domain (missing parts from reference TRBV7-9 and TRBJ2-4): DTGVSQNPRHKITKRGQNVTFRCDPISEHNRLYWYRQTLGQGPEFLTYFQNEAQLEKSRLLSDRFSAERPKGSFSTLEIQRTEQGDSAMYLCASSFIRTALYGQYFGAGTRLSVL.

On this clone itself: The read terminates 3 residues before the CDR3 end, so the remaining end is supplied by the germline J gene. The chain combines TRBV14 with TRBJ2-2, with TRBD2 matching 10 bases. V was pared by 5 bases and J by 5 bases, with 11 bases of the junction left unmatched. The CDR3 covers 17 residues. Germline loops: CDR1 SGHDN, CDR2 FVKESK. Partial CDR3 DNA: TGTGCCAGCAGCTCATTACCGGGACTAGCGTCAACCGGGGAG. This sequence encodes CASSSLPGLASTGE. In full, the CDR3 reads CASSSLPGLASTGELFF.

CDR3 sequence reads: CASSLGGTVLANYGYTF. The DNA read from the CDR3 is TGCGCCAGCAGCTTGGGTGGTACAGTCTTAGCTAACTATGGC. The chain links TRBV5-1 to TRBJ1-2; D is undetermined. Coverage ceases 3 residues before the CDR3 finishes, and the germline J gene fills in the end. This CDR3 contains 17 residues. The V gene lost 0 bases and the J gene lost 0 bases, with 15 bases spanning the gap. Germline V gene sequence: CDR1 SGHRS, CDR2 YFSETQ.

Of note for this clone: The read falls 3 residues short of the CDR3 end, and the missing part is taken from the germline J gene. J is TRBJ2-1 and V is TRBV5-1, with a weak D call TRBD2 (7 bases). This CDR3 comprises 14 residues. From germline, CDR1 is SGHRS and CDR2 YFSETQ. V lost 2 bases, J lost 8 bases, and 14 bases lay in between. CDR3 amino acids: CASSLRTRGDEQFF. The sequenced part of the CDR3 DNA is TGCGCCAGCAGCTTACGGACTAGGGGGGATGAG.

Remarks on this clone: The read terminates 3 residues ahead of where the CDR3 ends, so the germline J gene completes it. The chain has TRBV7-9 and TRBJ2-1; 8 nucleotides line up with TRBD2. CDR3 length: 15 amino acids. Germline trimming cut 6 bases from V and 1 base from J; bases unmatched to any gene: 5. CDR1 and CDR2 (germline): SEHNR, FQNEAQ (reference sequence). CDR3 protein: CASRLSGSSYNEQFF. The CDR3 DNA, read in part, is TGTGCCAGCAGGCTCAGCGGGAGTTCCTACAATGAG. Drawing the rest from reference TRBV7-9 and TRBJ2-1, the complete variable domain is DTGVSQNPRHKITKRGQNVTFRCDPISEHNRLYWYRQTLGQGPEFLTYFQNEAQLEKSRLLSDRFSAERPKGSFSTLEIQRTEQGDSAMYLCASRLSGSSYNEQFFGPGTRLTVL.

CDR3 bases read: TGTGCCAGCACCCCCCTGGGGGCCAAAGAGACC. It translates to CASTPLGAKET. The whole CDR3 sequence reads CASTPLGAKETQYF. V and J are TRBV2 and TRBJ2-5, with a tentative D call TRBD1 (6 bases). The read ends 3 residues before the CDR3 terminus; that terminus is restored from the germline J gene. The CDR3 is 14 amino acids. Trimming cost V 7 bases and J 3 bases, with 15 bases left between them. Germline CDR1 SNHLY, CDR2 FYNNEI.

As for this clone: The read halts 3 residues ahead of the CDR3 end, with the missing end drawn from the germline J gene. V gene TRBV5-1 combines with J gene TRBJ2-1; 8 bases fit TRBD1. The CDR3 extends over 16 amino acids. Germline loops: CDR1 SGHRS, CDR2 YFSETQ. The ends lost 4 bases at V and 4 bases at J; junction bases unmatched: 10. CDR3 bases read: TGCGCCAGCAGCCTCGGACAGGGTCCCTCTTACAATGAG. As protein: CASSLGQGPSYNE. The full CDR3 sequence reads CASSLGQGPSYNEQFF.

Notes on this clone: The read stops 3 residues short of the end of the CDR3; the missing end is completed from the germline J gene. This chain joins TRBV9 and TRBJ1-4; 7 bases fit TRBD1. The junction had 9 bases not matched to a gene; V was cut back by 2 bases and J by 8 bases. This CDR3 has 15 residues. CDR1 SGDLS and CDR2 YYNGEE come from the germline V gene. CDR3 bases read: TGTGCCAGCAGCGTTGATGGGACAGCAGCGGAAAAA. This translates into CASSVDGTAAEK. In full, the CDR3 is CASSVDGTAAEKLFF.

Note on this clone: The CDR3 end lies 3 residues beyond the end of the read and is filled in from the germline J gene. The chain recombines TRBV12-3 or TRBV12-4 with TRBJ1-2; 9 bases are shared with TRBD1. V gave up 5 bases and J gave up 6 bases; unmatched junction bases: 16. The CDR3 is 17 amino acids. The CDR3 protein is CASSPTDRGRVMDGYTF. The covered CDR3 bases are TGTGCCAGCAGTCCCACGGACAGGGGAAGGGTAATGGATGGC.

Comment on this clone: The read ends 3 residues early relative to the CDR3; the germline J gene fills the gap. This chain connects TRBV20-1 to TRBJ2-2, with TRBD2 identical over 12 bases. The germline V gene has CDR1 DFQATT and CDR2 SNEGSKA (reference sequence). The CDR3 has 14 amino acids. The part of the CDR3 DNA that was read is TGCAGTGCTAGAGTTCTAGCGGGGGGGCAATGG. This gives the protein CSARVLAGGQW. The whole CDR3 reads CSARVLAGGQWLFF.

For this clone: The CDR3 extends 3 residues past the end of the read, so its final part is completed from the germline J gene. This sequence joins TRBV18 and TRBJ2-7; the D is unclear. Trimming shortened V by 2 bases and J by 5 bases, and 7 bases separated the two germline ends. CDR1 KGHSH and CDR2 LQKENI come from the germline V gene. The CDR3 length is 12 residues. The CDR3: CASSPSLHEQYF. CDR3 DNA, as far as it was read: TGTGCCAGCTCACCATCTCTACACGAG.

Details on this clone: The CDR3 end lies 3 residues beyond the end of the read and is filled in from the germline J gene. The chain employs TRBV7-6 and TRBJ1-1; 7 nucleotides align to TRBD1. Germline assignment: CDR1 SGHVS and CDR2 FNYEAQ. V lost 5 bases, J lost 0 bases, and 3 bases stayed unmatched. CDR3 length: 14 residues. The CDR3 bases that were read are TGTGCCAGCAGCCCGACAGGGATGAACACTGAA. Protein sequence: CASSPTGMNTE. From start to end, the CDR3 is CASSPTGMNTEAFF.

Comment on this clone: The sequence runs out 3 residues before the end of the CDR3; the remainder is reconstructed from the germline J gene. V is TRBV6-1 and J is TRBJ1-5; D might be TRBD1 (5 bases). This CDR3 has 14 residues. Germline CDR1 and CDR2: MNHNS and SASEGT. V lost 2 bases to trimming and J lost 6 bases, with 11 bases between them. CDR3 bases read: TGTGCCAGCAGTGAATATCTTGGGGCTCAGCCC. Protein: CASSEYLGAQP. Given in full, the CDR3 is CASSEYLGAQPQHF.

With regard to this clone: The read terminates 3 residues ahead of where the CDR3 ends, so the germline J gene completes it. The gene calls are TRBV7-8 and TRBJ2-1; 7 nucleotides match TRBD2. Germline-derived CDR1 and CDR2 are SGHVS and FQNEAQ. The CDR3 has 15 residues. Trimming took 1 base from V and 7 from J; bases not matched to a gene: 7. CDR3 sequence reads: CASSLGSSGNNEQFF. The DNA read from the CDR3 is TGTGCCAGCAGCTTAGGCTCTAGCGGCAATAATGAG.